This entry lists 27 T cell receptor beta chains sequenced from one sample in a study of blood T cell repertoires in COVID-19. The protocol was immunoSEQ multiplex PCR, while the TCRdb copy is restricted to in-frame clones and leaves out a portion. The data hold about 110,000 clones, with approximately 67% observed a single time. The sample consisted of peripheral blood. The receptors here all came from a woman aged 60-75 years with acute or convalescent COVID-19.

This chain links TRBV7-2 with TRBJ2-3, with TRBD2 as a possible D gene (5 bases). V dropped 5 bases and J dropped 4 bases, with 13 bases sitting between them. This CDR3 spans 14 amino acids. The germline gives CDR1 SGHTA, CDR2 FQGNSA. The CDR3 loop is CASSVSVDADTQYF. For the CDR3, the DNA is TGTGCCAGCAGCGTTAGCGTCGATGCAGATACGCAGTATTTT.

The genes are TRBV7-2 and TRBJ1-5, with 8 nucleotides matching TRBD1. Trimming removed 5 bases from V and 7 bases from J; junction bases left unmatched: 10. This CDR3 is 15 amino acids long. CDR1 and CDR2 from the germline V gene are SGHTA and FQGNSA. CDR3 sequence reads: CASSPWTGKGQPQHF. The CDR3 bases are TGTGCCAGCAGCCCCTGGACAGGGAAGGGGCAGCCCCAGCATTTT.

V is TRBV6-5 and J is TRBJ1-1; D not resolved. The germline V and J ends were trimmed by 8 bases and 0 bases, with 10 bases remaining between them. Per germline, CDR1 MNHEY and CDR2 SVGAGI. The CDR3 has 13 residues. CDR3 sequence reads: CASVRRLNTEAFF. Here the CDR3 DNA reads TGTGCCAGCGTTAGAAGATTGAACACTGAAGCTTTCTTT.

The genes are TRBV19 and TRBJ2-6; D gene ambiguous. The germline V and J ends were trimmed by 9 bases and 4 bases, with 10 bases remaining between them. The CDR3 totals 13 residues. Germline assignment: CDR1 LNHDA and CDR2 SQIVND (reference sequence). In nucleotides, the CDR3 is TGTGCCAGCGAGTTTCGGGGGGCCAACGTCCTGACTTTC. Translated, it gives CASEFRGANVLTF. Based on the CDR3 plus reference TRBV19 and TRBJ2-6, the full variable domain is DGGITQSPKYLFRKEGQNVTLSCEQNLNHDAMYWYRQDPGQGLRLIYYSQIVNDFQKGDIAEGYSVSREKKESFPLTVTSAQKNPTAFYLCASEFRGANVLTFGAGSRLTVL.

The rearrangement joins TRBV15 to TRBJ1-5; tentatively, D is TRBD1 (6 bases). The V gene's germline CDR1 is LNHNV and CDR2 YYDKDF (reference sequence). The CDR3 is 15 residues long. Deletions cut 2 bases from V and 7 bases from J, with 15 bases between. CDR3 DNA: TGTGCCACCAGCAGACAGGGGTTAAGGGGCCAGCCCCAGCATTTT. It yields the protein CATSRQGLRGQPQHF.

The rearrangement joins TRBV18 to TRBJ2-7, with D maybe TRBD1 (6 bases). The CDR3 is made up of 13 amino acids. Germline V lookup: CDR1 KGHSH, CDR2 LQKENI. The germline V and J ends were trimmed by 6 bases and 2 bases, with 11 bases remaining between them. The CDR3 DNA follows: TGTGCCAGCTCTCCAAACAGGGCCTACGAGCAGTACTTC. Translated, it gives CASSPNRAYEQYF.

The CDR3 nucleotides are TGCAGTGCCGCACAGGGGAGTTATCTGTTTTTT. This sequence encodes CSAAQGSYLFF. V usage is TRBV20-1 and J usage is TRBJ1-4; 7 positions match TRBD1. The CDR3 totals 11 residues. J lost 14 bases, V lost 6 bases, and 9 bases had no gene match. Looked up from germline, CDR1 is DFQATT and CDR2 is SNEGSKA (reference sequence).

This clone was counted a single time. This chain uses TRBV7-8 with TRBJ1-4, with 8 bases matching TRBD1. CDR1 SGHVS and CDR2 FQNEAQ come from the germline V gene. The CDR3 is made up of 14 amino acids. With V trimmed by 5 bases and J by 8 bases, 7 bases remained unmatched. CDR3 in DNA: TGTGCCAGCAGCCCAGACAGGGGAAAGGAAAAACTGTTTTTT. Translating it yields CASSPDRGKEKLFF.

This chain links TRBV11-2 with TRBJ2-3; perhaps TRBD2 as D (7 bases). This CDR3 spans 20 amino acids. V was trimmed by 0 bases and J by 0 bases, leaving 22 bases between them. The germline V gene has CDR1 SGHAT and CDR2 FQNNGV. CDR3 residues: CASSLEGDIWRGSSTDTQYF. The CDR3 coding sequence is TGTGCCAGCAGCTTAGAAGGGGACATTTGGCGGGGGAGTAGCACAGATACGCAGTATTTT.

V is TRBV14 and J is TRBJ2-2; the D gene is possibly TRBD2 (5 bases). CDR3 length: 15 amino acids. Germline CDR1 reads SGHDN; CDR2 reads FVKESK. V lost 2 bases and J lost 6, with 13 bases in between. CDR3 DNA sequence: TGTGCCAGCAGCCAAAGACCCATCGGGGCCGGGGAGCTGTTTTTT. Its protein is CASSQRPIGAGELFF.

CDR3 sequence: CASSYPAGGNTDTQYF. CDR3 nucleotides: TGTGCCAGCAGCTACCCGGCGGGGGGGAACACAGATACGCAGTATTTT. V usage is TRBV7-2 and J usage is TRBJ2-3, with 9 bases lining up with TRBD2. The CDR3 has 16 residues. Germline values: CDR1 SGHTA, CDR2 FQGNSA. Trimming removed 4 bases from V and 2 bases from J; junction bases left unmatched: 7.

This clone showed up just a few times. The CDR3 here is CASSLPDGLNTEAFF. CDR3 bases: TGTGCCAGCAGCTTACCAGACGGGTTGAACACTGAAGCTTTCTTT. This chain joins TRBV5-6 and TRBJ1-1; no definite D call. The CDR3 sequence is 15 residues long. Trimming took off 2 bases at V and 0 bases at J, with 11 bases between the two ends. Germline lookup yields CDR1 SGHDT and CDR2 YYEEEE.

The chain uses TRBV2 and TRBJ1-1; D perhaps matches TRBD1 (6 bases). Germline CDR1 is SNHLY and CDR2 is FYNNEI. The CDR3 extends over 14 amino acids. V was pared by 4 bases and J by 1 base, with 10 bases between. This CDR3 is CASSVAGANTEAFF. The DNA for the CDR3 is TGTGCCAGCAGTGTGGCAGGGGCGAACACTGAAGCTTTCTTT.

This rearrangement joins TRBV9 to TRBJ2-3; TRBD1 matches at 8 bases. The germline V gene encodes CDR1 SGDLS and CDR2 YYNGEE. The trim removed 0 bases at V and 2 bases at J, leaving 20 bases unmatched. The CDR3 covers 21 residues. This CDR3 reads CASSVATWTGSHVSLTDTQYF. For the CDR3, the DNA is TGTGCCAGCAGCGTAGCTACTTGGACAGGGAGTCACGTTTCCCTCACAGATACGCAGTATTTT. The complete variable domain, with remaining parts taken from reference TRBV9 and TRBJ2-3, reads DSGVTQTPKHLITATGQRVTLRCSPRSGDLSVYWYQQSLDQGLQFLIQYYNGEERAKGNILERFSAQQFPDLHSELNLSSLELGDSALYFCASSVATWTGSHVSLTDTQYFGPGTRLTVL.

This chain connects TRBV6-4 to TRBJ2-3; TRBD2 matches at 8 bases. This CDR3 spans 16 amino acids. V lost 2 bases to trimming and J lost 1 base; unmatched junction nucleotides: 5. CDR1 and CDR2 from the germline V gene are MRHNA and SNTAGT. CDR3 loop: CASSDGGRGGTDTQYF. The CDR3 nucleotides are TGTGCCAGCAGTGACGGCGGGCGGGGGGGCACAGATACGCAGTATTTT.

This clone showed up just once. This chain joins TRBV4-2 and TRBJ1-6, with D uncertain. The CDR3 consists of 16 residues. Trimming pared 0 bases from V and 7 bases from J, leaving 13 bases between. Germline V gene data show CDR1 as LGHNA and CDR2 as YNFKEQ. Written as DNA, the CDR3 is TGTGCCAGCAGCCAAGATCGAGGGCCAGGAAATTCACCCCTCCACTTT. Translating gives CASSQDRGPGNSPLHF.

The V call is TRBV5-1, the J call TRBJ2-7; TRBD2 might be the D (6 bases). V lost 1 base and J lost 3, with 11 bases in between. Germline CDR1 is SGHRS and CDR2 is YFSETQ. This CDR3 is built from 14 residues. This CDR3 is CASSLFGGNYEQYF. CDR3 bases: TGCGCCAGCAGCTTGTTCGGGGGTAACTACGAGCAGTACTTC.

The chain couples TRBV3-1 (or the pseudogene TRBV3-2) to TRBJ2-7, with 9 bases fitting TRBD1. The length of the CDR3 is 15 residues. Trimming took 6 bases from V and 2 from J; bases not matched to a gene: 8. Germline assignment: CDR1 LGHDT and CDR2 YNNKEL (reference sequence). As DNA, the CDR3 is TGTGCCAGCAGTCTGTCCGGGACAGGGACCTACGAGCAGTACTTC. It translates to CASSLSGTGTYEQYF.

This chain links TRBV7-2 with TRBJ1-2; tentatively, D is TRBD1 (5 bases). V was shortened by 5 bases and J by 2 bases, with 15 bases between the two germline ends. The CDR3 is made up of 15 amino acids. CDR1 and CDR2 from the germline V gene are SGHTA and FQGNSA. The CDR3 region has the DNA TGTGCCAGCAGCCTGACATTCCCAGGGAACTATGGCTACACCTTC. As protein: CASSLTFPGNYGYTF.

The chain links TRBV14 to TRBJ1-4; D perhaps matches TRBD1 (6 bases). Between the trimmed V and J ends, which lost 4 bases and 7 bases, there was a span of 16 bases. This CDR3 has 15 residues. Germline CDR1 SGHDN, CDR2 FVKESK. The CDR3 loop reads CASSLNRVVGEKLFF. CDR3 DNA sequence: TGTGCCAGCAGCCTCAACAGGGTAGTGGGTGAAAAACTGTTTTTT.

The chain employs TRBV7-3 and TRBJ2-2, with TRBD2 identical over 7 bases. CDR1 SGHTA and CDR2 FQGTGA come from the germline V gene. The CDR3 has 15 residues. J was trimmed by 6 bases and V by 5 bases; bases with no gene match: 9. CDR3 DNA: TGTGCCAGCAGCCCGACCGGGACTAACGCCGGGGAGCTGTTTTTT. It codes for CASSPTGTNAGELFF.

There are a few counts of this clone. The chain recombines TRBV19 with TRBJ2-7; 7 nucleotides match TRBD1. V lost 6 bases and J lost 5; bases outside the gene matches: 10. This CDR3 spans 14 amino acids. The germline V gene has CDR1 LNHDA and CDR2 SQIVND (reference sequence). CDR3 DNA: TGTGCCAGTAGGGAGAGACAGGGAAGGAACGAGCAGTACTTC. This sequence encodes CASRERQGRNEQYF.

The V and J genes are TRBV5-5 and TRBJ1-1; the match to TRBD1 covers 9 bases. The germline V gene encodes CDR1 SGHKS and CDR2 YYEKEE (reference sequence). CDR3 length: 14 amino acids. The V gene end was trimmed by 5 bases and the J gene end by 4 bases; junction bases not matched to a gene: 6. CDR3: CASRRTGEGTEAFF. The CDR3 nucleotides read TGTGCCAGCAGGAGGACAGGGGAAGGCACTGAAGCTTTCTTT. Supplemented by reference TRBV5-5 and TRBJ1-1, the full variable domain reads DAGVTQSPTHLIKTRGQQVTLRCSPISGHKSVSWYQQVLGQGPQFIFQYYEKEERGRGNFPDRFSARQFPNYSSELNVNALLLGDSALYLCASRRTGEGTEAFFGQGTRLTVV.

The chain recombines TRBV5-1 with TRBJ1-2, with 9 bases identical to TRBD1. In germline, CDR1 is SGHRS, CDR2 YFSETQ. This CDR3 has 13 residues. Trimming cost V 2 bases and J 6 bases; bases outside gene matches: 2. CDR3 bases: TGCGCCAGCAGCTTCGGGGACAGGGATGGCTACACCTTC. It specifies CASSFGDRDGYTF.

This chain uses TRBV29-1 with TRBJ2-7; D may be TRBD2 (5 bases). Germline V gene sequence: CDR1 SQVTM, CDR2 ANQGSEA. CDR3 length: 11 amino acids. V dropped 6 bases and J dropped 8 bases, with 14 bases sitting between them. In DNA, the CDR3 is TGCAGCGTCGAAAGAGGGTTCCAGCAGTACTTC. The encoded protein is CSVERGFQQYF.

This chain links TRBV6-5 with TRBJ1-5; TRBD1 agrees at 8 bases. The V gene end was trimmed by 3 bases and the J gene end by 8 bases; junction bases not matched to a gene: 9. Per the germline V gene, CDR1 is MNHEY and CDR2 is SVGAGI. CDR3 size: 15 residues. The DNA of the CDR3 is TGTGCCAGCAGTTATTTCGGACAGGGCGTAGAGCCCCAGCATTTT. Its protein product is CASSYFGQGVEPQHF.

The V gene is TRBV11-2, the J gene TRBJ1-3; 12 nucleotides agree with TRBD1. J lost 3 bases, V lost 8 bases, and 8 bases had no gene match. This CDR3 spans 16 amino acids. Germline V gene sequence: CDR1 SGHAT, CDR2 FQNNGV. CDR3 DNA: TGTGCCAGCGAGCTAGGGACAGGGGGCTATGGAAACACCATATATTTT. This translates into CASELGTGGYGNTIYF.